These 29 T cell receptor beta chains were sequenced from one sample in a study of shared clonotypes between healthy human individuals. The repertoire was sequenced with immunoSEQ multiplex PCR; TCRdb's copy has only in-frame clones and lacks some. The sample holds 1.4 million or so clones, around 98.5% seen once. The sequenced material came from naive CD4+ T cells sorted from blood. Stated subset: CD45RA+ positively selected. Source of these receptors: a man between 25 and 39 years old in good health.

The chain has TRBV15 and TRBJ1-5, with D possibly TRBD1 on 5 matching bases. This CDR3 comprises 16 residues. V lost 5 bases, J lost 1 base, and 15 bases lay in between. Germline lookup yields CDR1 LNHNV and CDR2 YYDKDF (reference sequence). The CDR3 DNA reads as TGTGCCACCAGCCGGGACCCGAGTCAAAGCAATCAGCCCCAGCATTTT. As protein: CATSRDPSQSNQPQHF.

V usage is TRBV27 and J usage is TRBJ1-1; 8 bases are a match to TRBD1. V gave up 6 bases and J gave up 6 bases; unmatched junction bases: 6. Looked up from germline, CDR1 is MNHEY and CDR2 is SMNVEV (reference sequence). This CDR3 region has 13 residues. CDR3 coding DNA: TGTGCCAGCAGATCAGGGGGCGGTGCTGAAGCTTTCTTT. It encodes CASRSGGGAEAFF.

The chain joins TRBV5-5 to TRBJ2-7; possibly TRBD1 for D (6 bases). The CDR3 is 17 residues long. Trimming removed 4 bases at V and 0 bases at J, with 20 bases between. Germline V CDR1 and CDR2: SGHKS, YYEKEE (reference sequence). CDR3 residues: CASSPSFRGPSSYEQYF. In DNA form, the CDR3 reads TGTGCCAGCAGCCCTTCCTTCAGGGGCCCCAGCTCCTACGAGCAGTACTTC.

The CDR3 coding sequence is TGCGCCAGCAGCTTGGACGGGGCACATCAGCCCCAGCATTTT. Translated, it gives CASSLDGAHQPQHF. This rearrangement joins TRBV5-1 to TRBJ1-5, with D perhaps TRBD1 (5 bases). Looked up from germline, CDR1 is SGHRS and CDR2 is YFSETQ. The CDR3 spans 14 residues. V gave up 0 bases and J gave up 5 bases, with 9 bases separating them.

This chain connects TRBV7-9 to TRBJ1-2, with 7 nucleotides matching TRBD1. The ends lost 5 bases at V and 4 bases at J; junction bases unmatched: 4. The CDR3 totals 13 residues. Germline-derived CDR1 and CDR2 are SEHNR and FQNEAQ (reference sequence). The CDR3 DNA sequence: TGTGCCAGCAGCATTGGACAGGCCTATGGCTACACCTTC. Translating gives CASSIGQAYGYTF.

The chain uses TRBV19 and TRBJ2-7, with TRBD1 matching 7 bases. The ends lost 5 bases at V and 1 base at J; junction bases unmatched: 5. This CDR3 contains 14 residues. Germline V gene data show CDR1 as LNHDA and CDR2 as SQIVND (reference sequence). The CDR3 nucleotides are TGTGCCAGTAGTGTCTGGACAGGTTCCTACGAGCAGTACTTC. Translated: CASSVWTGSYEQYF.

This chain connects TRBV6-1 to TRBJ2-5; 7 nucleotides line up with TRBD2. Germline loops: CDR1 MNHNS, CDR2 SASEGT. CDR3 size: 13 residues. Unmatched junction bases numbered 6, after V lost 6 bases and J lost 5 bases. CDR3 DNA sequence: TGTGCCAGCAGACGGATGGGAGGGGAGACCCAGTACTTC. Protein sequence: CASRRMGGETQYF.

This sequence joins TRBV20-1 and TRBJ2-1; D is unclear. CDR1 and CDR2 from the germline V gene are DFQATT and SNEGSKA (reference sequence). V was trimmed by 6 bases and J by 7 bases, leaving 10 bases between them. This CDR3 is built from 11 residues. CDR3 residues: CSAPNGNEQFF. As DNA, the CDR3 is TGCAGTGCCCCCAACGGGAATGAGCAGTTCTTC.

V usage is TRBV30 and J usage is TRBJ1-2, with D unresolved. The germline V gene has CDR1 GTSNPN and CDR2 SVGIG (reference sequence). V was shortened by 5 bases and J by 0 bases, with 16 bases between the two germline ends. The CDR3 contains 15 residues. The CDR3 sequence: CAWHKVPSANYGYTF. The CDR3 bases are TGTGCCTGGCACAAGGTACCTTCGGCTAACTATGGCTACACCTTC.

The CDR3 spells CASSAQTGDHGYTF. CDR3 DNA: TGTGCCAGCAGCGCCCAGACAGGGGATCATGGCTACACCTTC. V gene TRBV5-4 combines with J gene TRBJ1-2, with 8 bases fitting TRBD1. The CDR3 runs 14 residues. Trimming cost V 4 bases and J 6 bases; bases outside gene matches: 8. In germline, CDR1 is SGHNT, CDR2 YYREEE (reference sequence).

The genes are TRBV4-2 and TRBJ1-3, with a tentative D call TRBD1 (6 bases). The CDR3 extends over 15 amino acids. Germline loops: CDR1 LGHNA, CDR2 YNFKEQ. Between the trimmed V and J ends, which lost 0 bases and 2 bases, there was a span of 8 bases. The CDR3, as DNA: TGTGCCAGCAGCCAAGAGGGGACAACTGGAAACACCATATATTTT. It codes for CASSQEGTTGNTIYF.

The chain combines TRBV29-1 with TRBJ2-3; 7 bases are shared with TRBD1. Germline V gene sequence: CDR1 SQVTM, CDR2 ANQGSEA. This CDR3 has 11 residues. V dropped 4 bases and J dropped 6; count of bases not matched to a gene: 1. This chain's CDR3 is CSVGGGDTQYF. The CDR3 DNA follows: TGCAGCGTTGGAGGGGGCGATACGCAGTATTTT.

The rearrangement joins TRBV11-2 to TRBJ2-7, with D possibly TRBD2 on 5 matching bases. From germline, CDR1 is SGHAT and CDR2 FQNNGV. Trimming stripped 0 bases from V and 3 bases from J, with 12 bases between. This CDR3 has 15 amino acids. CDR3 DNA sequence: TGTGCCAGCAGCTTAGATAGGAGGAGGAACTACGAGCAGTACTTC. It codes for CASSLDRRRNYEQYF.

The CDR3 sequence is CASSLWSSGRSTDTQYF. In nucleotides, the CDR3 is TGTGCCAGCAGCTTATGGTCTAGCGGGAGAAGCACAGATACGCAGTATTTT. J is TRBJ2-3 and V is TRBV7-6, with 10 bases lining up with TRBD2. CDR3 length equals 17 residues. Germline V gene data show CDR1 as SGHVS and CDR2 as FNYEAQ. V was clipped by 2 bases and J by 0 bases; unmatched bases: 5.

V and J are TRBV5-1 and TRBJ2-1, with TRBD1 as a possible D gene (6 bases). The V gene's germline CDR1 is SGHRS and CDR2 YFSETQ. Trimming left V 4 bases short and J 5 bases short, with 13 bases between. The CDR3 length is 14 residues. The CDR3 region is CASSDPQGNNEQFF. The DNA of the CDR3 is TGCGCCAGCAGCGATCCACAGGGAAACAATGAGCAGTTCTTC. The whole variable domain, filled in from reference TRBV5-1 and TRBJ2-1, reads KAGVTQTPRYLIKTRGQQVTLSCSPISGHRSVSWYQQTPGQGLQFLFEYFSETQRNKGNFPGRFSGRQFSNSRSEMNVSTLELGDSALYLCASSDPQGNNEQFFGPGTRLTVL.

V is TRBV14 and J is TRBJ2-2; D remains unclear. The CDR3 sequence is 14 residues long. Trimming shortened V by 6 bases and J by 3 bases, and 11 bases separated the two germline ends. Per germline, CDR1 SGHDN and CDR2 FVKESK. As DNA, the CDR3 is TGTGCCAGCAGTTACGGACGGCACACCGGGGAGCTGTTTTTT. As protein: CASSYGRHTGELFF.

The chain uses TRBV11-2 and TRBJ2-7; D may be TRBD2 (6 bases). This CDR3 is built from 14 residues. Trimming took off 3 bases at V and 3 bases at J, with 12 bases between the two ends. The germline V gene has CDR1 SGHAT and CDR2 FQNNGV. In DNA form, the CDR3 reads TGTGCCAGCAGCTTTGCGGGGATAAACTACGAGCAGTACTTC. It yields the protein CASSFAGINYEQYF.

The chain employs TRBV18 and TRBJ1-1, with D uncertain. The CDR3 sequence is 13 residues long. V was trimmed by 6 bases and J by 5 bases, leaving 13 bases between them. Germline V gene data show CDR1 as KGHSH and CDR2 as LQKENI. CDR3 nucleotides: TGTGCCAGCTCGGACGGAGTTTTAACTGAAGCTTTCTTT. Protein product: CASSDGVLTEAFF.

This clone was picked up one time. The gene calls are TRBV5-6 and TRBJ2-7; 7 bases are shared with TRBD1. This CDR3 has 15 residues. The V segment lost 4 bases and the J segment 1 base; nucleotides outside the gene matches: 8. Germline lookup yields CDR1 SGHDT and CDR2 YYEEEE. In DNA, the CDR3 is TGTGCCAGCAGCATCCGACAGGGCTGGTCCTACGAGCAGTACTTC. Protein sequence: CASSIRQGWSYEQYF. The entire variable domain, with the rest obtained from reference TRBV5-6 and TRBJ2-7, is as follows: DAGVTQSPTHLIKTRGQQVTLRCSPKSGHDTVSWYQQALGQGPQFIFQYYEEEERQRGNFPDRFSGHQFPNYSSELNVNALLLGDSALYLCASSIRQGWSYEQYFGPGTRLTVT.

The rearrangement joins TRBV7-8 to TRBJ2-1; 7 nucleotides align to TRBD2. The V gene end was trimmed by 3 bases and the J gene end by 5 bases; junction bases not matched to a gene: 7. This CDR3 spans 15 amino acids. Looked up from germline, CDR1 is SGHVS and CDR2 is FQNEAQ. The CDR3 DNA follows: TGTGCCAGCAGCTTTTACCGCGGGAGAGACAATGAGCAGTTCTTC. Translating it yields CASSFYRGRDNEQFF.

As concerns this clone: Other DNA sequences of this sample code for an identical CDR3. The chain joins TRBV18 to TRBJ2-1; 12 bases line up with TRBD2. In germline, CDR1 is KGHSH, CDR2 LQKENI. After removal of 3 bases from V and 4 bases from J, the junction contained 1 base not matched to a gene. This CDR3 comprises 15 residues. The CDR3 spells CASSPTSGGYNEQFF. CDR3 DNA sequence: TGTGCCAGCTCACCGACTAGCGGGGGATACAATGAGCAGTTCTTC.

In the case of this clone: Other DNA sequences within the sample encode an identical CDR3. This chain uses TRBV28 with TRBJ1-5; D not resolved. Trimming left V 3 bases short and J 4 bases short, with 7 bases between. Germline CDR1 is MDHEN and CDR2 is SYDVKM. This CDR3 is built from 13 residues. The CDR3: CASSFKGNQPQHF. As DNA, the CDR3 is TGTGCCAGCAGTTTTAAGGGAAATCAGCCCCAGCATTTT.

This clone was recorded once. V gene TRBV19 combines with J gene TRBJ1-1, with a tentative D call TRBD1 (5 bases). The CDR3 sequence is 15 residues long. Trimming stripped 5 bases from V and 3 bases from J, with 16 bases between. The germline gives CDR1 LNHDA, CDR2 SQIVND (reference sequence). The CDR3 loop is CASSLGTGRYTEAFF. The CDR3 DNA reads TGTGCCAGTAGTCTAGGGACGGGAAGATACACTGAAGCTTTCTTT. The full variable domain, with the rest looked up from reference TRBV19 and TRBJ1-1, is DGGITQSPKYLFRKEGQNVTLSCEQNLNHDAMYWYRQDPGQGLRLIYYSQIVNDFQKGDIAEGYSVSREKKESFPLTVTSAQKNPTAFYLCASSLGTGRYTEAFFGQGTRLTVV.

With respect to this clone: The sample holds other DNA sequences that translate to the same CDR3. The CDR3 DNA reads as TGTGCCAGCAGTAGCGGTAGCACAGATACGCAGTATTTT. It specifies CASSSGSTDTQYF. The V call is TRBV6-1, the J call TRBJ2-3; the D gene is possibly TRBD2 (5 bases). This CDR3 is built from 13 residues. Germline V gives CDR1 MNHNS, CDR2 SASEGT. V dropped 5 bases and J dropped 0 bases, with 6 bases sitting between them.

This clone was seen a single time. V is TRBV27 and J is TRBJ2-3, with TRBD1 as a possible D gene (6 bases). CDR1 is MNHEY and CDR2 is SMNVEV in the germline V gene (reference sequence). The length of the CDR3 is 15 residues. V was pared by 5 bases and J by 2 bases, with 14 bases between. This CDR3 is CASSGAGANTDTQYF. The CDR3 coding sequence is TGTGCCAGCAGTGGGGCAGGGGCGAACACAGATACGCAGTATTTT.

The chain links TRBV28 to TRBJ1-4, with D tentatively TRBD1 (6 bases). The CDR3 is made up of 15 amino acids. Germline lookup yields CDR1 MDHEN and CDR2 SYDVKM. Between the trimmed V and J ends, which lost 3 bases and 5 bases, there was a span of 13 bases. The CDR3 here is CASSFDRRGNEKLFF. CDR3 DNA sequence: TGTGCCAGCAGTTTTGACAGGCGAGGAAATGAAAAACTGTTTTTT.

CDR3 loop: CASSFRDSHNQPQHF. CDR3 DNA: TGTGCCAGCAGCTTCAGGGACAGTCACAATCAGCCCCAGCATTTT. V and J are TRBV5-5 and TRBJ1-5, with 7 bases matching TRBD1. Germline V gene sequence: CDR1 SGHKS, CDR2 YYEKEE (reference sequence). This CDR3 comprises 15 residues. After removal of 2 bases from V and 3 bases from J, the junction contained 5 bases not matched to a gene.

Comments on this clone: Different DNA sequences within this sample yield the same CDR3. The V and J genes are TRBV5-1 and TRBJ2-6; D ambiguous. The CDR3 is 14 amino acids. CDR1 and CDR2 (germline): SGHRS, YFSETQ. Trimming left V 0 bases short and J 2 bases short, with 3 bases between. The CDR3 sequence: CASSLGAGANVLTF. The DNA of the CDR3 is TGCGCCAGCAGCTTGGGGGCTGGGGCCAACGTCCTGACTTTC.

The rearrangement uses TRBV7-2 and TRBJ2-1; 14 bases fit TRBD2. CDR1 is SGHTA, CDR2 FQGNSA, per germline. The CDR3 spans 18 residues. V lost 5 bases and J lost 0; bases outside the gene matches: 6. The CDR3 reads CASSRTSGRSSSYNEQFF. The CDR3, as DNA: TGTGCCAGCAGCCGGACTAGCGGGAGGTCCAGCTCCTACAATGAGCAGTTCTTC.